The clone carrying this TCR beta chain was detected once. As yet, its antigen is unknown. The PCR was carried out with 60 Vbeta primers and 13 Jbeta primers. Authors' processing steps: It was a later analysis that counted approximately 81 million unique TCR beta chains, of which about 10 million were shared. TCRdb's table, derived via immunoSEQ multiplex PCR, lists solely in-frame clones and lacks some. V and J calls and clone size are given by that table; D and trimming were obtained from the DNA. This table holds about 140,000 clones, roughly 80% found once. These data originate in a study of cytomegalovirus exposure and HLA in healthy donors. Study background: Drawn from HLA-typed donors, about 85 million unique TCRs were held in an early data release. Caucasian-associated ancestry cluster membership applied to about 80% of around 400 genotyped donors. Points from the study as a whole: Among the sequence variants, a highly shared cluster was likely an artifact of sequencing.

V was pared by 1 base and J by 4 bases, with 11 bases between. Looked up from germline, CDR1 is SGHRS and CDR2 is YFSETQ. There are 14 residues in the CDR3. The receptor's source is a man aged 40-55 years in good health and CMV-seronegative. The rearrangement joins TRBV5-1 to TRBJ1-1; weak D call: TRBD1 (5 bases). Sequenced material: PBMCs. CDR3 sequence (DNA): TGCGCCAGCAGCTTGCCGGTCGGGGGCACTGAAGCTTTCTTT. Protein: CASSLPVGGTEAFF.